Listed below are T cell receptor beta chains from one sample, sequenced in a study of T cell responses to AZD1222 COVID-19 vaccine. Generated by immunoSEQ multiplex PCR, the TCRdb table keeps only in-frame clones and is missing some. Among tens of thousands of clones, about four fifths were seen once, and the ten largest hold about 20%. The source material was peripheral blood, sampled 28 days after the second dose of the MenACWY control vaccine. The origin of the receptors is an adult who received the MenACWY meningococcal vaccine as a control. Both conserved end residues are part of each CDR3. The D gene is left open where the match is weak. Expanded clones get a size class; other rows say once, few or many, or leave the size out.

>TRBJ1-2|NA|TRBV11-2|NA|12
TGTGCCAGCGCACCGGGTAACTATGGCTACACCTTC
CASAPGNYGYTF
>TRBJ2-2|NA|TRBV18|NA|13
TGTGCCAGCTCACCCTGGAAGGCCGGGGAGCTGTTTTTT
CASSPWKAGELFF
>TRBJ1-2|NA|TRBV3-1/TRBV3-2|NA|14
TGTGCCAGCAGCCAGCTGGACGGGAACTATGGCTACACCTTC
CASSQLDGNYGYTF
>TRBJ2-3|NA|TRBV13|NA|14
TGTGCCAGCAGCTTAAGGGCGGGCACAGATACGCAGTATTTT
CASSLRAGTDTQYF
>TRBJ1-4|few|TRBV10-3|NA|15
TGTGCCATCAGTGAGTTAGGGGGAAGGAATGAAAAACTGTTTTTT
CAISELGGRNEKLFF
>TRBJ2-2|NA|TRBV7-8|NA|16
TGTGCCAGCAGCTTAAGGGCAGGTGTGACGACCGGGGAGCTGTTTTTT
CASSLRAGVTTGELFF
>TRBJ1-3|once|TRBV4-1|NA|17
TGCGCCAGCAGCAGGGGTATTTCGGGCTTATCTGGAAACACCATATATTTT
CASSRGISGLSGNTIYF
>TRBJ1-1|NA|TRBV6-2/TRBV6-3|NA|14
TGTGCCAGCAGTTACGACTGGAGCGGGACTGAAGCTTTCTTT
CASSYDWSGTEAFF
>TRBJ2-5|NA|TRBV12-3/TRBV12-4|NA|13
TGTGCCAGCAGGCTTCCGGGTGGGGAGACCCAGTACTTC
CASRLPGGETQYF
>TRBJ2-5|once|TRBV4-2|TRBD2|16
TGTGCCAGCAGCCAGGACCTAGCGGGTATCCAAGAGACCCAGTACTTC
CASSQDLAGIQETQYF
>TRBJ2-2|NA|TRBV6-5|NA|14
TGTGCCAGCGACCCCTCTCCGAACACCGGGGAGCTGTTTTTT
CASDPSPNTGELFF
>TRBJ2-1|NA|TRBV3-1/TRBV3-2|TRBD2|11
TGTGCCAGCAGCCTTAGCGGGAGGAAGTTCTTC
CASSLSGRKFF
>TRBJ1-2|NA|TRBV5-1|NA|13
TGCGCCAGCAGCGGGAGTGGTAACTATGGCTACACCTTC
CASSGSGNYGYTF
>TRBJ1-6|NA|TRBV29-1|TRBD1|13
TGCAGCGTCAAACAGGGGGATAATTCACCCCTCCACTTT
CSVKQGDNSPLHF
>TRBJ1-5|few|TRBV2|NA|17
TGTGCCAGCAGTGAAATGGGGCACCGCAGTAGCAATCAGCCCCAGCATTTT
CASSEMGHRSSNQPQHF
>TRBJ1-1|NA|TRBV6-5|TRBD1|14
TGTGCCAGCAGTTACTCACAGGGGGCGGCTGAAGCTTTCTTT
CASSYSQGAAEAFF
>TRBJ1-4|once|TRBV3-1/TRBV3-2|TRBD1|15
TGTGCCAGCAGCCCTTCAGGGGGGGCTAATGAAAAACTGTTTTTT
CASSPSGGANEKLFF
>TRBJ1-1|NA|TRBV6-5|NA|12
TGTGCCAGTAATTGGGCTAACACTGAAGCTTTCTTT
CASNWANTEAFF
>TRBJ2-5|once|TRBV19|TRBD2|17
TGTGCCAGTAGTCAGTCGACTAGCGGGACCGTGGGGGAGACCCAGTACTTC
CASSQSTSGTVGETQYF
>TRBJ2-3|NA|TRBV6-1|TRBD2|21
TGTGCCAGCAGTGAACCCCGAAGAACTAGCGGGGGGCCGTCGGGCACAGATACGCAGTATTTT
CASSEPRRTSGGPSGTDTQYF
>TRBJ2-7|NA|TRBV10-2|NA|13
TGCGCCAGCAGCCCAACAGGTTTGTACGAGCAGTACTTC
CASSPTGLYEQYF
>TRBJ1-2|NA|TRBV25-1|NA|16
TGTGCCAGCAGTGAATCCGCAGGGGTGGGAAACTATGGCTACACCTTC
CASSESAGVGNYGYTF
>TRBJ1-4|once|TRBV30|NA|13
TGTGCCTGGAGTGCCGGTTCTAATGAAAAACTGTTTTTT
CAWSAGSNEKLFF
>TRBJ2-7|NA|TRBV19|NA|13
TGTGCCAGTAGTCACACCACCACCTACGAGCAGTACTTC
CASSHTTTYEQYF
>TRBJ1-1|NA|TRBV19|NA|16
TGTGCCAGTAGTAAGGGGGACCGGGCAGGTAACACTGAAGCTTTCTTT
CASSKGDRAGNTEAFF
>TRBJ2-4|NA|TRBV4-2|TRBD2|18
TGTGCCAGCAGCCAAGCTCCCGGGACTACCTTAGCCAAAAACATTCAGTACTTC
CASSQAPGTTLAKNIQYF
>TRBJ2-5|NA|TRBV24-1|NA|13
TGTGCCACCAGTGATTCCCCGGGTCCCACCCAGTACTTC
CATSDSPGPTQYF
>TRBJ1-6|few|TRBV2|NA|15
TGTGCCAGCAGTGAAAGGCCCTCGGTTGGCTCACCCCTCCACTTT
CASSERPSVGSPLHF
>TRBJ1-1|NA|TRBV18|NA|15
TGTGCCAGCTCACCACCCAACAAGATGAACACTGAAGCTTTCTTT
CASSPPNKMNTEAFF
>TRBJ1-6|NA|TRBV14|TRBD1|15
TGTGCCAGCAGCCAACAGGGGGCAGGAAATTCACCCCTCCACTTT
CASSQQGAGNSPLHF
>TRBJ1-1|NA|TRBV9|NA|13
TGTGCCAGCAGCGTAGTGGGGAGCACTGAAGCTTTCTTT
CASSVVGSTEAFF
>TRBJ1-2|NA|TRBV5-6|NA|14
TGTGCCAGCTCTCCGGGGCAGTCCCTCTATGGCTACACCTTC
CASSPGQSLYGYTF
>TRBJ2-1|once|TRBV6-5|NA|15
TGTGCCAGCAGTTCCCCGAGGGGGGGTTTGAATGAGCAGTTCTTC
CASSSPRGGLNEQFF
>TRBJ2-3|NA|TRBV27|TRBD2|19
TGTGCCAGCAGTCCAGGAGGGGGCAAAAGCGGGAGGGGAGCAGATACGCAGTATTTT
CASSPGGGKSGRGADTQYF
>TRBJ1-4|few|TRBV4-1|NA|15
TGCGCCAGCAGCCGAGCTACCTCCCAGGCGGGAAAACTGTTTTTT
CASSRATSQAGKLFF
>TRBJ1-2|NA|TRBV5-4|TRBD1|12
TGTGCCAGCAGCTTGTCAGGGGGTGGAAACACCTTC
CASSLSGGGNTF
>TRBJ1-1|NA|TRBV7-2|NA|13
TGTGCCAGCAGCTTTATGGGCGTCACTGAAGCTTTCTTT
CASSFMGVTEAFF